A single sample is the source of the 14 T cell receptor beta chains below, sequenced in a study of tumor-infiltrating lymphocytes in primary liver carcinoma. A constant-region primer primed TCR beta cDNA synthesis from 500 to 550 ng of total RNA. Employing slightly modified ARM-PCR, three nested multiplex PCR rounds were run, and these gave rise to the TCR beta libraries. TRBV1-TRBV30 forward primers paired with a C-beta reverse primer were used in the first two PCR rounds, which ran approximately 11 cycles each. TCRdb analysed the multiplex PCR reads with MiXCR anew, one entry per CDR3 protein. The sample includes about 330,000 distinct CDR3 sequences, about two thirds of them seen just once. RNA was extracted from whole blood without cell sorting, alongside germline DNA. The sequenced sample consisted of peripheral blood. These receptors all stem from a man aged 40-49 years with primary liver carcinoma and hepatitis B virus infection.

A word on this clonotype: Sequence at one end of the junction differs from germline and may be a read error. V is TRBV7-8 and J is TRBJ1-5, with 8 nucleotides matching TRBD1. Germline CDR1 SGHVS, CDR2 FQNEAQ. There are 14 residues in the CDR3. The DNA of the CDR3 is TGTGTCAGCAGCTTCAACAGGGGGACTCAGCCCCAGCATTTT. Encoded protein: CVSSFNRGTQPQHF.

About this clonotype: At one of its ends the junction is not consistent with the germline gene, which may arise from a read error. The rearrangement uses TRBV6-1 and TRBJ1-3, with D uncertain. The CDR3 extends over 16 amino acids. The germline CDR1 and CDR2 sequences are MNHNS and SASEGT. The CDR3 DNA sequence: TGTGCCAGCAGTCCTCGATTTCCTGTCCCTGGAAAAACCATATATTTT. It translates to CASSPRFPVPGKTIYF.

This clonotype was recorded once. The V call is TRBV6-6, the J call TRBJ2-3; D gene unclear. CDR3 length: 12 residues. Germline V CDR1 and CDR2: MNHNY, SVGAGI (reference sequence). With 7 bases removed from V and 0 bases from J, the gap between germline ends came to 5 bases. The CDR3 DNA follows: TGTGCCAGCATCCGCAGCACAGATACGCAGTATTTT. Translated: CASIRSTDTQYF.

The sample holds many counts of this clonotype. This sequence joins TRBV6-5 and TRBJ2-7, with D uncertain. There are 11 residues in the CDR3. The V end lost 4 bases, the J end lost 7 bases, and 8 bases lay between the germline ends. CDR1 and CDR2 from the germline V gene are MNHEY and SVGAGI. The CDR3 DNA sequence: TGTGCCAGCAGTTCTCCGTGGGAGCAGTACTTC. It specifies CASSSPWEQYF.

This rearrangement joins TRBV6-1 to TRBJ1-5, with a weak D call TRBD1 (5 bases). The germline gives CDR1 MNHNS, CDR2 SASEGT. This CDR3 comprises 15 residues. With 8 bases removed from V and 7 bases from J, the gap between germline ends came to 21 bases. The CDR3 region is CASCHNTGNRQPQHF. CDR3 DNA sequence: TGTGCCAGCTGTCATAATACAGGTAATCGGCAGCCCCAGCATTTT.

Of note for this clonotype: A read error may explain this, as a much larger clone is one base away. The chain has TRBV6-6 and TRBJ2-7, with D tentatively TRBD1 (7 bases). This CDR3 spans 13 amino acids. Between the trimmed V and J ends, which lost 10 bases and 0 bases, there was a span of 13 bases. Germline V CDR1 and CDR2: MNHNY, SVGAGI (reference sequence). CDR3 bases: TGTGCCATCAGACAGGGAGGCTCCTACGAGCAGTACTTC. This translates into CAIRQGGSYEQYF.

Details on this clonotype: A much larger clone lies one base from this, so it may be a read error. The chain employs TRBV6-1 and TRBJ2-3; D is ambiguous. The closer fit of TRBJ1-5 to the DNA end suggests the J call may be wrong. In germline, CDR1 is MNHNS, CDR2 SASEGT. There are 11 residues in the CDR3. CDR3 protein: CASSEADTQHF. For the CDR3, the DNA is TGTGCCAGCAGTGAAGCGGATACGCAGCATTTT.

With respect to this clonotype: Given a much more abundant clone one base away, this may be a read error. V gene TRBV4-1 combines with J gene TRBJ1-1, with a weak D call TRBD1 (6 bases). This CDR3 spans 15 amino acids. V shed 3 bases and J shed 6 bases, with 17 bases lying between them. CDR1 is MGHRA and CDR2 is YSYEKL in the germline V gene. The CDR3 loop reads CASSQADSPGAEAFF. In DNA, the CDR3 is TGCGCCAGCAGCCAGGCGGACAGCCCTGGGGCTGAAGCTTTCTTT.

To note about this clonotype: This could be a read error, since a much larger clone is one nucleotide away. The chain couples TRBV29-1 to TRBJ2-7; unclear D gene. Deletions cut 0 bases from V and 2 bases from J, with 14 bases between. This CDR3 comprises 15 residues. Looked up from germline, CDR1 is SQVTM and CDR2 is ANQGSEA. Here the CDR3 reads CSVEEWAVGTYEQYF. The CDR3 nucleotides read TGCAGCGTTGAAGAGTGGGCCGTGGGGACCTACGAGCAGTACTTC.

The V and J genes are TRBV11-2 and TRBJ2-2; no clear D. This CDR3 is 14 amino acids long. V lost 4 bases and J lost 9, with 15 bases in between. Germline CDR1 SGHAT, CDR2 FQNNGV. For the CDR3, the DNA is TGTGCCAGCAGCTGGTCGCAAAACATCTGGGAGCTGTTTTTT. Its protein product is CASSWSQNIWELFF.

As to this clonotype: Because it lacks the conserved phenylalanine or tryptophan at the end, this CDR3 is likely a read error. The chain is built from TRBV11-2 and TRBJ1-1; D is unresolved. Looked up from germline, CDR1 is SGHAT and CDR2 is FQNNGV. CDR3 size: 14 residues. The CDR3 reads CASSSGWMTTDAFL. CDR3 nucleotide sequence: TGTGCCAGCAGCTCCGGATGGATGACCACTGATGCTTTCTTG.

This clonotype occurred many times. This chain uses TRBV10-3 with TRBJ2-4; 8 bases match TRBD1. The CDR3 is 13 residues long. Germline CDR1 and CDR2: ENHRY and SYGVKD. After removal of 6 bases from V and 5 bases from J, the junction contained 3 bases not matched to a gene. The chain's CDR3 is CAIRGTGENIQYF. The CDR3 bases are TGTGCCATCAGGGGGACAGGAGAAAACATTCAGTACTTC.

Notes on this clonotype: Compared with germline, one end of the junction differs, possibly owing to a read error. V is TRBV5-6 and J is TRBJ2-1, with TRBD2 matching 7 bases. The CDR3 has 16 amino acids. Germline lookup yields CDR1 SGHDT and CDR2 YYEEEE. The CDR3, as DNA: TGTGCCAGCAGCAAGCCGGTCGTAGGACTAGACAATGAGGAGTTCTTC. Its translation: CASSKPVVGLDNEEFF.

With regard to this clonotype: The junction and the germline gene differ at one end; a read error may be behind it. V gene TRBV5-8 combines with J gene TRBJ2-5, with D possibly TRBD1 on 5 matching bases. The length of the CDR3 is 16 residues. In germline, CDR1 is SGHTS, CDR2 YDEGEE. The CDR3 here is CTSSLNGQGRQETQYF. The CDR3 DNA sequence: TGTACCAGCAGTTTAAACGGTCAGGGTCGACAAGAGACCCAGTACTTC.